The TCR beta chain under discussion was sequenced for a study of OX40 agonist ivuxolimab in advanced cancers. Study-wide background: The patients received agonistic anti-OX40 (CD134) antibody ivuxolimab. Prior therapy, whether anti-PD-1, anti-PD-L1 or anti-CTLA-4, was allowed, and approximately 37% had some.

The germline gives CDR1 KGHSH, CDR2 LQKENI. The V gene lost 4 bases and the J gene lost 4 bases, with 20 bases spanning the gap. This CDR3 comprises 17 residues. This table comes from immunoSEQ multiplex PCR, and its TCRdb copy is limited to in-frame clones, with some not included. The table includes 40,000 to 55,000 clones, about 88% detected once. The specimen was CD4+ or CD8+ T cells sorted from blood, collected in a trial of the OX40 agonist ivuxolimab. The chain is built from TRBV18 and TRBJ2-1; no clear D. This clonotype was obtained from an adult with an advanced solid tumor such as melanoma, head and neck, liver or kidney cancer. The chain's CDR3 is CASSLSPVGMSYNEQFF. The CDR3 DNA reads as TGTGCCAGCTCACTTTCTCCCGTAGGCATGTCATACAATGAGCAGTTCTTC.